These T cell receptor beta chains were read from a single sample in a study of blood T cell repertoires in COVID-19. Produced via immunoSEQ multiplex PCR; TCRdb's table is partial and in-frame only. The sample consists of about 320,000 clones, roughly 88% of them appearing once. Sequencing input: PBMCs or T cells enriched from blood (not recorded which). The origin of the receptors is a man in his thirties or forties who had recovered from COVID-19. CDR3s include the opening cysteine and the closing phenylalanine or tryptophan. A D gene is named only where the DNA matches it firmly. A row's size may be missing; if present it is once, few, many or a size class.

clone size: few
V gene: TRBV6-5
J gene: TRBJ1-1
D gene: .
CDR3 protein: CASLRGQNTEAFF
CDR3 DNA: TGTGCCAGCCTCAGGGGCCAGAACACTGAAGCTTTCTTT

clone size: .
V gene: TRBV9
J gene: TRBJ1-5
D gene: .
CDR3 protein: CASSPGSPEPYSNQPQHF
CDR3 DNA: TGTGCCAGCAGCCCTGGGAGCCCCGAGCCCTATAGCAATCAGCCCCAGCATTTT

clone size: .
V gene: TRBV3-1/TRBV3-2
J gene: TRBJ1-3
D gene: .
CDR3 protein: CASSHNRDSGNTIYF
CDR3 DNA: TGTGCCAGCAGCCACAACAGGGACTCTGGAAACACCATATATTTT

clone size: few
V gene: TRBV10-3
J gene: TRBJ1-1
D gene: .
CDR3 protein: CAISARAPVTEAFF
CDR3 DNA: TGTGCCATCAGTGCCAGGGCGCCTGTCACTGAAGCTTTCTTT

clone size: .
V gene: TRBV29-1
J gene: TRBJ2-2
D gene: .
CDR3 protein: CSGNAGDTGELFF
CDR3 DNA: TGCAGCGGCAACGCAGGGGATACCGGGGAGCTGTTTTTT

clone size: .
V gene: TRBV9
J gene: TRBJ2-7
D gene: TRBD2
CDR3 protein: CASSEAGGPLYEQYF
CDR3 DNA: TGTGCCAGCAGCGAGGCGGGGGGGCCTCTCTACGAGCAGTACTTC

clone size: once
V gene: TRBV19
J gene: TRBJ2-7
D gene: TRBD2
CDR3 protein: CASSMLAGYEQYF
CDR3 DNA: TGTGCCAGTAGTATGCTAGCGGGATACGAGCAGTACTTC

clone size: .
V gene: TRBV19
J gene: TRBJ1-6
D gene: .
CDR3 protein: CASSIGANSPLHF
CDR3 DNA: TGTGCCAGTAGTATAGGGGCTAATTCACCCCTCCACTTT

clone size: once
V gene: TRBV5-4
J gene: TRBJ2-3
D gene: .
CDR3 protein: CASSYLADTQYF
CDR3 DNA: TGTGCCAGCAGCTACCTAGCGGATACGCAGTATTTT

clone size: .
V gene: TRBV5-1
J gene: TRBJ1-2
D gene: .
CDR3 protein: CASSLGQSGFTF
CDR3 DNA: TGCGCCAGCAGCTTGGGACAGTCTGGGTTCACCTTC

clone size: .
V gene: TRBV28
J gene: TRBJ1-6
D gene: .
CDR3 protein: CASSFGGSSDSPLHF
CDR3 DNA: TGTGCCAGCAGTTTTGGGGGCTCTTCGGATTCACCCCTCCACTTT

clone size: .
V gene: TRBV18
J gene: TRBJ1-5
D gene: TRBD1
CDR3 protein: CASSPPQGVGQPQHF
CDR3 DNA: TGTGCCAGCTCACCACCACAGGGGGTTGGTCAGCCCCAGCATTTT

clone size: .
V gene: TRBV2
J gene: TRBJ1-1
D gene: .
CDR3 protein: CASIEMNTEAFF
CDR3 DNA: TGTGCCAGCATAGAGATGAACACTGAAGCTTTCTTT

clone size: .
V gene: TRBV19
J gene: TRBJ2-7
D gene: .
CDR3 protein: CASSRGPASNSDEQYF
CDR3 DNA: TGTGCCAGTAGTAGAGGACCCGCTAGCAATTCGGACGAGCAGTACTTC

clone size: .
V gene: TRBV28
J gene: TRBJ1-2
D gene: .
CDR3 protein: CASSFLDSYYTF
CDR3 DNA: TGTGCCAGCAGTTTCCTCGACAGCTACTACACCTTC

clone size: .
V gene: TRBV27
J gene: TRBJ1-6
D gene: TRBD1
CDR3 protein: CASSATGTGFYSPLHF
CDR3 DNA: TGTGCCAGCAGTGCGACCGGGACAGGGTTTTATTCACCCCTCCACTTT

clone size: .
V gene: TRBV28
J gene: TRBJ2-3
D gene: .
CDR3 protein: CASSGSYGGPGTDTQYF
CDR3 DNA: TGTGCCAGCAGTGGCTCATACGGGGGGCCGGGCACAGATACGCAGTATTTT

clone size: .
V gene: TRBV30
J gene: TRBJ1-1
D gene: .
CDR3 protein: CAWARGASTEAFF
CDR3 DNA: TGTGCCTGGGCTCGGGGAGCGAGCACTGAAGCTTTCTTT

clone size: .
V gene: TRBV4-1
J gene: TRBJ2-5
D gene: TRBD1
CDR3 protein: CASSQDILGRDSLQETQYF
CDR3 DNA: TGCGCCAGCAGCCAAGATATTCTAGGTCGGGACAGCTTACAAGAGACCCAGTACTTC

clone size: .
V gene: TRBV28
J gene: TRBJ1-5
D gene: .
CDR3 protein: CASRTEPWDNRNQPQHF
CDR3 DNA: TGTGCCAGCAGAACAGAACCTTGGGACAACAGGAATCAGCCCCAGCATTTT

clone size: .
V gene: TRBV9
J gene: TRBJ2-1
D gene: TRBD2
CDR3 protein: CASSVGLAGGNEQFF
CDR3 DNA: TGTGCCAGCAGCGTAGGACTAGCGGGGGGTAATGAGCAGTTCTTC

clone size: .
V gene: TRBV6-5
J gene: TRBJ2-7
D gene: .
CDR3 protein: CASSPTGYEQYF
CDR3 DNA: TGTGCCAGCAGTCCCACGGGTTACGAGCAGTACTTC

clone size: .
V gene: TRBV19
J gene: TRBJ2-2
D gene: .
CDR3 protein: CASSIDRDHGELFF
CDR3 DNA: TGTGCCAGTAGTATAGACAGGGATCACGGGGAGCTGTTTTTT

clone size: .
V gene: TRBV18
J gene: TRBJ2-1
D gene: TRBD2
CDR3 protein: CASSWTSGVSYNEQFF
CDR3 DNA: TGTGCCAGCTCATGGACTAGCGGGGTCTCCTACAATGAGCAGTTCTTC

clone size: .
V gene: TRBV7-9
J gene: TRBJ1-1
D gene: TRBD1
CDR3 protein: CASSLQGAGTEAFF
CDR3 DNA: TGTGCCAGCAGCCTACAGGGGGCGGGCACTGAAGCTTTCTTT

clone size: .
V gene: TRBV2
J gene: TRBJ1-1
D gene: TRBD1
CDR3 protein: CASSRRDRGFTEAFF
CDR3 DNA: TGTGCCAGCAGTCGCCGGGACAGGGGATTCACTGAAGCTTTCTTT

clone size: .
V gene: TRBV5-1
J gene: TRBJ1-3
D gene: .
CDR3 protein: CASSPRGSGNTIYF
CDR3 DNA: TGCGCCAGCAGCCCCAGGGGCTCTGGAAACACCATATATTTT

clone size: .
V gene: TRBV28
J gene: TRBJ2-7
D gene: TRBD1
CDR3 protein: CASRGPRTGVYEQYF
CDR3 DNA: TGTGCCAGCAGAGGCCCAAGGACAGGGGTCTACGAGCAGTACTTC

clone size: .
V gene: TRBV30
J gene: TRBJ1-3
D gene: .
CDR3 protein: CAWSSGRTIYF
CDR3 DNA: TGTGCCTGGAGTTCAGGGCGCACCATATATTTT

clone size: .
V gene: TRBV11-3
J gene: TRBJ2-3
D gene: .
CDR3 protein: CARRSTDTQYF
CDR3 DNA: TGTGCCAGGAGAAGCACAGATACGCAGTATTTT

clone size: .
V gene: TRBV19
J gene: TRBJ2-7
D gene: TRBD1
CDR3 protein: CASSIGTVRSSSYEQYF
CDR3 DNA: TGTGCCAGTAGTATCGGGACAGTTCGAAGTAGCTCCTACGAGCAGTACTTC

clone size: .
V gene: TRBV13
J gene: TRBJ2-3
D gene: TRBD2
CDR3 protein: CASSSRAGDTDTQYF
CDR3 DNA: TGTGCCAGCAGCTCCCGAGCGGGAGACACAGATACGCAGTATTTT

clone size: .
V gene: TRBV7-9
J gene: TRBJ2-7
D gene: TRBD1
CDR3 protein: CASSLRQGSDEQYF
CDR3 DNA: TGTGCCAGCAGCTTAAGACAGGGGTCAGACGAGCAGTACTTC

clone size: many
V gene: TRBV21-1
J gene: TRBJ1-2
D gene: .
CDR3 protein: CASSARTGATDGYTF
CDR3 DNA: TGTGCCAGCAGCGCCCGGACAGGAGCAACCGATGGCTACACCTTC

clone size: once
V gene: TRBV4-1
J gene: TRBJ2-4
D gene: TRBD1
CDR3 protein: CASSQGEGQGLGKNIQYF
CDR3 DNA: TGCGCCAGCAGCCAGGGGGAAGGACAGGGTTTGGGCAAAAACATTCAGTACTTC

clone size: .
V gene: TRBV5-4
J gene: TRBJ2-5
D gene: TRBD2
CDR3 protein: CASSLRLAGQETQYF
CDR3 DNA: TGTGCCAGCAGCTTGAGACTAGCGGGGCAAGAGACCCAGTACTTC

clone size: .
V gene: TRBV15
J gene: TRBJ2-2
D gene: .
CDR3 protein: CATSRQMRGMDTGELFF
CDR3 DNA: TGTGCCACCAGTCGACAGATGCGGGGTATGGACACCGGGGAGCTGTTTTTT

clone size: few
V gene: TRBV27
J gene: TRBJ2-2
D gene: TRBD1
CDR3 protein: CASSYTTGANTGELFF
CDR3 DNA: TGTGCCAGCAGTTACACGACAGGGGCGAACACCGGGGAGCTGTTTTTT

clone size: .
V gene: TRBV7-9
J gene: TRBJ2-3
D gene: TRBD1
CDR3 protein: CASSRQGVTQYF
CDR3 DNA: TGTGCCAGCAGCCGCCAGGGGGTTACGCAGTATTTT

clone size: .
V gene: TRBV18
J gene: TRBJ2-7
D gene: .
CDR3 protein: CASSPPPGNYEQYF
CDR3 DNA: TGTGCCAGCTCACCACCCCCAGGGAACTACGAGCAGTACTTC